Presented here are 23 T cell receptor beta chains from one specimen sequenced in a study of T cells after yellow fever vaccination (dated by TCRdb to the late 2010s). Preparation of the library involved 5' RACE. The reads were generated on an Illumina HiSeq 2500. In-frame beta chains were kept once TCRdb had trimmed the public reads at Q25 with fastp and called clones with MiXCR. Each CDR3 protein gets just one entry, which takes the most common genes and DNA from the rows behind it. In all, the sample holds about 400,000 distinct CDR3 sequences, and 6.2% of those were seen once. Clones ranked in the top ten supply approximately 15% of the sample. The treatment or condition label here, explained by the study, means: live attenuated yellow fever vaccine strain. The material was PBMCs, obtained 5 days after the yellow fever booster vaccination. Receptors originate from a man aged 25-45 years who received the YFV17D yellow fever vaccine.

This clonotype was seen a few times. This chain uses TRBV13 with TRBJ2-5, with D uncertain. Trimming cost V 0 bases and J 4 bases, with 6 bases left between them. Per the germline V gene, CDR1 is PRHDT and CDR2 is FYEKMQ (reference sequence). The CDR3 covers 13 residues. The CDR3 protein is CASSLGYTETQYF. Written as DNA, the CDR3 is TGTGCCAGCAGCTTAGGCTACACAGAGACCCAGTACTTC.

This clonotype came up many times. V is TRBV7-8 and J is TRBJ2-7; a possible D gene is TRBD2 (5 bases). V was pared by 1 base and J by 6 bases, with 10 bases between. The CDR3 sequence is 13 residues long. CDR1 and CDR2 from the germline V gene are SGHVS and FQNEAQ. For the CDR3, the DNA is TGTGCCAGCAGCTTAGTAGCAGGAGGCGAGCAGTACTTC. Translating it yields CASSLVAGGEQYF.

This clonotype was counted at least ten times. The V call is TRBV28, the J call TRBJ1-1; 7 bases map to TRBD1. The CDR3 has 12 residues. CDR1 MDHEN and CDR2 SYDVKM come from the germline V gene. Trimming took 6 bases from V and 7 from J; bases not matched to a gene: 5. Here the CDR3 reads CASSSGQFEAFF. CDR3 DNA sequence: TGTGCCAGCAGCTCGGGACAGTTTGAAGCTTTCTTT.

This clonotype was detected a few times. V gene TRBV20-1 combines with J gene TRBJ2-7; D is unresolved. Germline V gene data show CDR1 as DFQATT and CDR2 as SNEGSKA (reference sequence). V was cut by 5 bases and J by 2 bases, with 19 bases left in between. The CDR3 covers 15 residues. CDR3 sequence: CSAPTVERGTYEQYF. The CDR3 region has the DNA TGCAGTGCTCCCACTGTCGAGAGAGGAACCTACGAGCAGTACTTC.

This clonotype was seen only a few times. Here the CDR3 reads CATGGDYSNQPQHF. DNA for the CDR3: TGTGCCACCGGGGGGGACTATAGCAATCAGCCCCAGCATTTT. The V and J genes are TRBV24-1 and TRBJ1-5; D is possibly TRBD1 (5 bases). V shed 9 bases and J shed 0 bases, with 11 bases lying between them. CDR3 length: 14 residues. Germline CDR1 and CDR2: KGHDR and SFDVKD.

This clonotype was picked up a small number of times. V usage is TRBV5-1 and J usage is TRBJ1-1; maybe TRBD1 (5 bases). Trimming cost V 4 bases and J 2 bases, with 9 bases left between them. Germline values: CDR1 SGHRS, CDR2 YFSETQ. The CDR3 is made up of 13 amino acids. DNA of the CDR3: TGCGCCAGCAGCAACGGACACAACACTGAAGCTTTCTTT. Protein: CASSNGHNTEAFF. Together with reference TRBV5-1 and TRBJ1-1, the CDR3 gives the full variable domain: KAGVTQTPRYLIKTRGQQVTLSCSPISGHRSVSWYQQTPGQGLQFLFEYFSETQRNKGNFPGRFSGRQFSNSRSEMNVSTLELGDSALYLCASSNGHNTEAFFGQGTRLTVV.

This clonotype was picked up many times. This chain uses TRBV20-1 with TRBJ2-6; maybe TRBD2 (7 bases). The V gene lost 6 bases and the J gene lost 4 bases, with 13 bases spanning the gap. CDR1 DFQATT and CDR2 SNEGSKA come from the germline V gene (reference sequence). The CDR3 has 14 amino acids. The CDR3 reads CSAEGGLGANVLTF. In nucleotides, the CDR3 is TGCAGTGCCGAGGGGGGGCTGGGGGCCAACGTCCTGACTTTC.

This clonotype was counted only a few times. The V gene is TRBV7-2, the J gene TRBJ2-1; no clear D. Trimming removed 1 base at V and 0 bases at J, with 7 bases between. In germline, CDR1 is SGHTA, CDR2 FQGNSA. CDR3 length: 15 residues. CDR3 DNA: TGTGCCAGCAGCTTAGTGCGGAGCTCCTACAATGAGCAGTTCTTC. This gives the protein CASSLVRSSYNEQFF.

The chain couples TRBV20-1 to TRBJ2-1, with D tentatively TRBD2 (5 bases). With 6 bases removed from V and 5 bases from J, the gap between germline ends came to 17 bases. The germline gives CDR1 DFQATT, CDR2 SNEGSKA (reference sequence). This CDR3 has 14 amino acids. CDR3 sequence (DNA): TGCAGTGCATCTCGGACGGGGAAGCACAATGAGCAGTTCTTC. Protein: CSASRTGKHNEQFF.

This clonotype was detected only a few times. The chain has TRBV6-1 and TRBJ2-7; TRBD1 matches 11 bases. J gave up 2 bases and V 3 bases, and 6 bases lay outside the gene matches. Per the germline V gene, CDR1 is MNHNS and CDR2 is SASEGT. The CDR3 runs to 16 residues. CDR3 nucleotide sequence: TGTGCCAGCAGTGACCCGGGACAGGGGGTGGCCTACGAGCAGTACTTC. Translating gives CASSDPGQGVAYEQYF.

The genes are TRBV12-3 or TRBV12-4 and TRBJ1-2; no firm D call. V gave up 4 bases and J gave up 4 bases, with 10 bases separating them. The CDR3 consists of 13 residues. CDR3 residues: CASSSRIGYGYTF. The CDR3 nucleotides read TGTGCCAGCAGTTCACGGATAGGCTATGGCTACACCTTC.

This clonotype was recorded at least ten times. The CDR3 sequence: CSARTGNNSPLHF. The DNA for the CDR3 is TGCAGTGCTAGGACTGGGAATAATTCACCCCTCCACTTT. The genes are TRBV20-1 and TRBJ1-6; no definite D call. V dropped 3 bases and J dropped 5 bases, with 8 bases sitting between them. The CDR3 loop spans 13 amino acids. Germline CDR1 reads DFQATT; CDR2 reads SNEGSKA (reference sequence).

This clonotype was observed a few times. The chain couples TRBV12-3 or TRBV12-4 to TRBJ2-7, with 9 positions matching TRBD1. The CDR3 totals 14 residues. V gave up 7 bases and J gave up 2 bases; unmatched junction bases: 6. CDR3 residues: CASTTGTGPYEQYF. The DNA of the CDR3 is TGTGCCAGCACCACCGGGACAGGGCCCTACGAGCAGTACTTC.

This chain connects TRBV4-1 to TRBJ2-1; 10 bases line up with TRBD2. V trimming: 0 bases; J trimming: 6 bases; junction bases outside the gene matches: 17. CDR3 size: 20 residues. Germline CDR1 reads MGHRA; CDR2 reads YSYEKL. CDR3 nucleotides: TGCGCCAGCAGCCAAGATGAGCGGGCCACAATAGCGGGAGGCCGCAATGAGCAGTTCTTC. This codes for CASSQDERATIAGGRNEQFF.

A word on this clonotype: At one end, the junction sequence differs from germline, possibly due to a read error. The genes are TRBV9 and TRBJ2-1; TRBD1 or TRBD2 may be the D gene (5 bases each). The CDR3 has 15 amino acids. Per germline, CDR1 SGDLS and CDR2 YYNGEE. The CDR3 loop is CAGSVDTRDYNEQFF. CDR3 sequence (DNA): TGTGCCGGCAGCGTGGACACACGGGACTACAATGAGCAGTTCTTC. Full variable domain (missing parts from reference TRBV9 and TRBJ2-1): DSGVTQTPKHLITATGQRVTLRCSPRSGDLSVYWYQQSLDQGLQFLIQYYNGEERAKGNILERFSAQQFPDLHSELNLSSLELGDSALYFCAGSVDTRDYNEQFFGPGTRLTVL.

This clonotype showed up just a few times. The V gene is TRBV5-1, the J gene TRBJ2-2; 7 bases are shared with TRBD1. The CDR3 is 16 residues long. Germline assignment: CDR1 SGHRS and CDR2 YFSETQ. The ends lost 4 bases at V and 1 base at J; junction bases unmatched: 7. CDR3 residues: CASSARDRQNTGELFF. For the CDR3, the DNA is TGCGCCAGCAGCGCACGGGACAGACAGAACACCGGGGAGCTGTTTTTT.

This clonotype occurred a few times. The chain combines TRBV3-1 with TRBJ2-7; weak D call: TRBD2 (5 bases). CDR1 is LGHDT, CDR2 YNNKEL, per germline (reference sequence). The CDR3 loop spans 15 amino acids. Trimming pared 4 bases from V and 0 bases from J, leaving 13 bases between. The CDR3 region is CASSRGGGNSYEQYF. In DNA form, the CDR3 reads TGTGCCAGCAGCCGCGGAGGCGGAAACTCCTACGAGCAGTACTTC.

This clonotype was counted only a few times. This chain links TRBV20-1 with TRBJ2-1; perhaps TRBD2 as D (5 bases). The ends were cut back, 0 bases at V and 2 bases at J, with 14 bases in the middle. The CDR3 has 16 residues. The germline V gene has CDR1 DFQATT and CDR2 SNEGSKA (reference sequence). The CDR3 coding sequence is TGCAGTGCTAGAGAAGATAGCGCCGCGGCCTACAATGAGCAGTTCTTC. Its translation is CSAREDSAAAYNEQFF.

The V call is TRBV5-1, the J call TRBJ1-6; 10 bases agree with TRBD1. Trimming cost V 0 bases and J 4 bases; bases outside gene matches: 1. The germline CDR1 and CDR2 sequences are SGHRS and YFSETQ. The CDR3 sequence is 16 residues long. The CDR3 spells CASSLGTGGYNSPLHF. CDR3 DNA: TGCGCCAGCAGCTTGGGGACAGGGGGATATAATTCACCCCTCCACTTT. Looking up the rest from reference TRBV5-1 and TRBJ1-6 gives the full variable domain: KAGVTQTPRYLIKTRGQQVTLSCSPISGHRSVSWYQQTPGQGLQFLFEYFSETQRNKGNFPGRFSGRQFSNSRSEMNVSTLELGDSALYLCASSLGTGGYNSPLHFGNGTRLTVT.

This clonotype is labeled medium-sized. An end of the junction differs from the germline gene, which may be a read error. The CDR3 DNA reads TGTGCCAGCAGCTCCTCCTACGAGCAGTACTTC. The encoded protein is CASSSSYEQYF. The J gene is TRBJ2-7, the V gene TRBV5-1; no definite D call. CDR1 SGHRS and CDR2 YFSETQ come from the germline V gene. This CDR3 region has 11 residues.

V is TRBV11-2 and J is TRBJ2-1; the D is unclear. Germline lookup yields CDR1 SGHAT and CDR2 FQNNGV. The CDR3 is 15 amino acids. V lost 5 bases to trimming and J lost 10 bases, with 21 bases between them. The CDR3 DNA reads TGTGCCAGCAGCCTCGAAGGTTCTCTGGGGTTGGAGCAGTTCTTC. It encodes CASSLEGSLGLEQFF.

The rearrangement links TRBV20-1 to TRBJ2-7; D is undetermined. The germline V and J ends were trimmed by 0 bases and 6 bases, with 21 bases remaining between them. The CDR3 is 16 residues long. The germline V gene encodes CDR1 DFQATT and CDR2 SNEGSKA (reference sequence). In DNA, the CDR3 is TGCAGTGCTAGAGAACGGCGGAATTTATTATCATCCGAGCAGTACTTC. Translated, it gives CSARERRNLLSSEQYF.

To note about this clonotype: This clone may be a read error of a much larger clone one base away. The conserved phenylalanine or tryptophan normally closing the CDR3 is absent here, so this likely arose from a read error. This chain links TRBV20-1 with TRBJ2-5; 10 bases are a match to TRBD2. V was pared by 3 bases and J by 0 bases, with 4 bases of the junction left unmatched. Germline-derived CDR1 and CDR2 are DFQATT and SNEGSKA (reference sequence). This CDR3 is built from 15 residues. CDR3 region: CSASDLAGDQETQYL. As DNA, the CDR3 is TGCAGTGCTAGTGACCTAGCGGGAGACCAAGAGACCCAGTACCTC.